This T cell receptor beta chain was retrieved from a study of T-cell reconstitution after alpha-beta-depleted transplantation in children (dated by TCRdb to the mid-2010s). Context from the whole study: T-cell immune reconstitution after TCRalphabeta/CD19-depleted allogeneic hematopoietic cell transplantation in children was quantitatively tracked in the study by means of TCR repertoire profiling.

This clonotype was detected ten times or more. Its antigen is unknown. Base qualities are not at hand, and no much larger clone is one base apart. The library was produced with PCR. Sequencing instrument: Illumina HiSeq 2500. To normalize quantification of the TCRbeta repertoire, the TCR libraries were built with molecular barcoding that relied on unique molecular identifiers. Starting from the raw public reads, TCRdb applied fastp trimming at Q25, assembled clones with MiXCR and retained in-frame beta chains. CDR3 protein sequences are deduplicated, and each keeps its most common genes and DNA. The sample table records more than 85,000 distinct CDR3 sequences; 10% of these occur just once. Of the sample, 8% is held by the ten largest clones. V is cut by 8 bases and J by 4 bases, and the space between the germline ends is 18 bases. Sequences SQVTM (CDR1) and ANQGSEA (CDR2) are obtained from the germline V gene. From cysteine to phenylalanine, the CDR3 is 14 amino acids long. Kept here is only the CDR3 DNA, which spans 42 bases and is read in frame from base 1.

The TCR originated in a human donor who donated a stem cell graft to a child with acute lymphoblastic leukemia. The sequenced sample was PBMCs from the stem cell graft donor, obtained from the stem cell graft. The rearrangement combines TRBV29-1 with TRBJ2-1, with no reliable assignment of the D segment. The CDR3 here reads CSLCRETPYNEQFF. The nucleotide sequence is given as TGCAGCCTTTGTCGTGAGACACCGTACAATGAGCAGTTCTTC.